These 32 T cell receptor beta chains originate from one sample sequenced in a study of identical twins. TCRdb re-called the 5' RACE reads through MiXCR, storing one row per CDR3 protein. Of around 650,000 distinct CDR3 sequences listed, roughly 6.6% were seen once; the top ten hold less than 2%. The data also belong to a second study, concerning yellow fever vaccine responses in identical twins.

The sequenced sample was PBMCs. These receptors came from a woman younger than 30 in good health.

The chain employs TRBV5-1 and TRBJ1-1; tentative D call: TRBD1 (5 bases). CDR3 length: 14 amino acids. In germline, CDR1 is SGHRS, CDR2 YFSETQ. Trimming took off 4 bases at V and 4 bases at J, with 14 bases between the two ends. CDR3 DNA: TGCGCCAGCAGCGCGTCGCAGGGTGTCACTGAAGCTTTCTTT. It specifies CASSASQGVTEAFF.

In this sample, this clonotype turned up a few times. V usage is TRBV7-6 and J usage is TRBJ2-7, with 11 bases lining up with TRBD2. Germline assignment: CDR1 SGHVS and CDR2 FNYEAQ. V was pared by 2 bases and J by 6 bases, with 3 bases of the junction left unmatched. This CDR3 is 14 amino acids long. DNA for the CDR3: TGTGCCAGCAGCTTACGACTAGCGGGATTCGAGCAGTACTTC. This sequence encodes CASSLRLAGFEQYF.

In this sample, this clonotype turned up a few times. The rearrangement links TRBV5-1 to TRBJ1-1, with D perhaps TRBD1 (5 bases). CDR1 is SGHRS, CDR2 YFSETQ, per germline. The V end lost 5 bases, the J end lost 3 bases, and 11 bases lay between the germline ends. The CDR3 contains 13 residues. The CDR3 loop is CASSYIQDTEAFF. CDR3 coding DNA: TGCGCCAGCAGTTACATACAGGACACTGAAGCTTTCTTT.

CDR3 bases: TGTGCCAGTAAACCAACTAGCTGGTCCTACGAGCAGTACTTC. Translated: CASKPTSWSYEQYF. The genes are TRBV19 and TRBJ2-7; perhaps TRBD2 as D (6 bases). V gave up 7 bases and J gave up 1 base, with 14 bases separating them. This CDR3 has 14 amino acids. Germline V CDR1 and CDR2: LNHDA, SQIVND (reference sequence).

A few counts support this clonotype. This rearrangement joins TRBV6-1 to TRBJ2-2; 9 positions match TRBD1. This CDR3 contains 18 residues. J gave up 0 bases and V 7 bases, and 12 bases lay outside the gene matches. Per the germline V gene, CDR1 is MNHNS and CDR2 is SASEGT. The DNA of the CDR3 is TGTGCCAGCACCCAACAGCGGACAGGGGAGGCGAACACCGGGGAGCTGTTTTTT. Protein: CASTQQRTGEANTGELFF.

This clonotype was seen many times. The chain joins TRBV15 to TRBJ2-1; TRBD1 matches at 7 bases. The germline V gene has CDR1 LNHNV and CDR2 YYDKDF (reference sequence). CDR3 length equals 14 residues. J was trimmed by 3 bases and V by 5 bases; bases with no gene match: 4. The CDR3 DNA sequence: TGTGCCACCAGCGAGGGACAGCTCTACAATGAGCAGTTCTTC. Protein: CATSEGQLYNEQFF. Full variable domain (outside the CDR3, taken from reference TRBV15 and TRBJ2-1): DAMVIQNPRYQVTQFGKPVTLSCSQTLNHNVMYWYQQKSSQAPKLLFHYYDKDFNNEADTPDNFQSRRPNTSFCFLDIRSPGLGDTAMYLCATSEGQLYNEQFFGPGTRLTVL.

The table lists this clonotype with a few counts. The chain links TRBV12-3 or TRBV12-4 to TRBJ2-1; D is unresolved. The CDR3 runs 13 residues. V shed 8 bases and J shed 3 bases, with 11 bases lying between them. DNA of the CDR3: TGTGCCAGCGAAAAATCGCGCTACAATGAGCAGTTCTTC. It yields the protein CASEKSRYNEQFF.

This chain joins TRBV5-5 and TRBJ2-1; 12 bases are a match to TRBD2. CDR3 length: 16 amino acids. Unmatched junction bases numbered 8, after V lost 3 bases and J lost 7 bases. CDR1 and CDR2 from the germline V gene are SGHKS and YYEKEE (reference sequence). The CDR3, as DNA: TGTGCCAGCAGCTCACGACTAGCGGGAGTGTTGAATGAGCAGTTCTTC. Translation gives CASSSRLAGVLNEQFF. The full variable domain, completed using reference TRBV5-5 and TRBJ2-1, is DAGVTQSPTHLIKTRGQQVTLRCSPISGHKSVSWYQQVLGQGPQFIFQYYEKEERGRGNFPDRFSARQFPNYSSELNVNALLLGDSALYLCASSSRLAGVLNEQFFGPGTRLTVL.

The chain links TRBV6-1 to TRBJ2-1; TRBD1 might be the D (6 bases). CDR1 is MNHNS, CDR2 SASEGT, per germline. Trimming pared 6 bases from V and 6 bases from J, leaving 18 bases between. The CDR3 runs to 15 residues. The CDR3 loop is CASSLTGGGINEQFF. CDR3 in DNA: TGTGCCAGCAGCTTGACAGGTGGCGGTATCAATGAGCAGTTCTTC.

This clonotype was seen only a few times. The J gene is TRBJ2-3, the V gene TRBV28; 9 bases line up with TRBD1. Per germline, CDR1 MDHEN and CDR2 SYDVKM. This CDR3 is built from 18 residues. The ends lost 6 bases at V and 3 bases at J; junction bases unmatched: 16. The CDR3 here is CASRLGAAGTGRTDTQYF. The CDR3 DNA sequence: TGTGCCAGCAGGCTAGGGGCCGCCGGGACAGGGAGGACAGATACGCAGTATTTT.

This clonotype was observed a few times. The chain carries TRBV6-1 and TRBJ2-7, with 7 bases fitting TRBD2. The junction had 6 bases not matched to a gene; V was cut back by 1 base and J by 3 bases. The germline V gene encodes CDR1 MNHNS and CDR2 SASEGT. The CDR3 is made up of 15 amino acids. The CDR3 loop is CASSEEREPLYEQYF. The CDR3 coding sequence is TGTGCCAGCAGTGAAGAGCGGGAACCGCTCTACGAGCAGTACTTC.

The CDR3 DNA reads as TGTGCCAGCAGCCCGGGACAGGGTGAAGCCAAAAACATTCAGTACTTC. Translated: CASSPGQGEAKNIQYF. The chain carries TRBV7-9 and TRBJ2-4; 9 bases agree with TRBD1. This CDR3 spans 16 amino acids. V was pared by 5 bases and J by 0 bases, with 5 bases of the junction left unmatched. Germline lookup yields CDR1 SEHNR and CDR2 FQNEAQ (reference sequence). Supplemented by reference TRBV7-9 and TRBJ2-4, the full variable domain reads DTGVSQNPRHKITKRGQNVTFRCDPISEHNRLYWYRQTLGQGPEFLTYFQNEAQLEKSRLLSDRFSAERPKGSFSTLEIQRTEQGDSAMYLCASSPGQGEAKNIQYFGAGTRLSVL.

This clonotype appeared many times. The CDR3, as DNA: TGCGCCAGCAGTTCCGCTAGCGACAACAATGAGCAGTTCTTC. It codes for CASSSASDNNEQFF. The chain employs TRBV4-1 and TRBJ2-1, with D perhaps matching TRBD2 (6 bases). Germline CDR1 MGHRA, CDR2 YSYEKL. The V end was cut by 6 bases, the J end by 5 bases, with 14 bases between. The CDR3 runs 14 residues.

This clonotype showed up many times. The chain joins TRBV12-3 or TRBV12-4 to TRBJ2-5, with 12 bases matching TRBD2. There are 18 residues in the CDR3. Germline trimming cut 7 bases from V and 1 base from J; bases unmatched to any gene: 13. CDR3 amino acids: CASTFRPLLAGGQETQYF. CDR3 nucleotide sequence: TGTGCCAGCACCTTCAGGCCCTTACTAGCGGGGGGCCAAGAGACCCAGTACTTC.

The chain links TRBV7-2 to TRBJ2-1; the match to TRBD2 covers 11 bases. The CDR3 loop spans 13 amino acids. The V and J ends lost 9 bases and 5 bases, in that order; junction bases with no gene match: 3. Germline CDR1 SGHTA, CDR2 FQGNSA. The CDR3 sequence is CASLAGGNNEQFF. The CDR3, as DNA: TGTGCCAGTCTAGCGGGGGGTAACAATGAGCAGTTCTTC.

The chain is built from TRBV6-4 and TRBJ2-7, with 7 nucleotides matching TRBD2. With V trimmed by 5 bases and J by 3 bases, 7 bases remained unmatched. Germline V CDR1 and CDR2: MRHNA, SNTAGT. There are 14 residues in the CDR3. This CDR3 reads CASSLPSGIYEQYV. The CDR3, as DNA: TGTGCCAGCAGTTTACCTAGCGGAATCTACGAGCAGTACGTC.

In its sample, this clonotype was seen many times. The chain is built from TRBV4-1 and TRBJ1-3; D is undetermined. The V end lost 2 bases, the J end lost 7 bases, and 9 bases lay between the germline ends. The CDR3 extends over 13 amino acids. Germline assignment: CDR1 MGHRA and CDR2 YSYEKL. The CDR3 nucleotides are TGCGCCAGCAGCCAACCCAATGAGAACACCATATATTTT. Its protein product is CASSQPNENTIYF.

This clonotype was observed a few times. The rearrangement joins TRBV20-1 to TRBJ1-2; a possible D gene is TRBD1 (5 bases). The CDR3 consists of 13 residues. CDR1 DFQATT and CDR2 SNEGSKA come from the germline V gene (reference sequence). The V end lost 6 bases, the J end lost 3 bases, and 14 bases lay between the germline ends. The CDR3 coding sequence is TGCAGTGCCTACCTAACAGGATACTATGGCTACACCTTC. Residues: CSAYLTGYYGYTF.

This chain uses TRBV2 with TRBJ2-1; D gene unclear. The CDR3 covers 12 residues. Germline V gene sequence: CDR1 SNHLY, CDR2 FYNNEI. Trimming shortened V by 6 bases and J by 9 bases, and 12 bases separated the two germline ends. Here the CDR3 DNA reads TGTGCCAGCAGACTTGACCTCGGTGAGCAGTTCTTC. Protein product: CASRLDLGEQFF.

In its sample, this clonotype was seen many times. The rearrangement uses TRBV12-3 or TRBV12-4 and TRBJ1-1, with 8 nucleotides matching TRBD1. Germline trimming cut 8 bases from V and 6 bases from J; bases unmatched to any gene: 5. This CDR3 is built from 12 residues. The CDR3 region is CASQGQGAEAFF. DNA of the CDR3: TGTGCCAGCCAAGGACAGGGAGCTGAAGCTTTCTTT.

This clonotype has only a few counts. Written as DNA, the CDR3 is TGTGCCAGCAGTTTTTCCAGGGGTGAGCAGTTCTTC. Translation: CASSFSRGEQFF. J is TRBJ2-1 and V is TRBV12-3 or TRBV12-4; D may be TRBD1 (6 bases). V gave up 3 bases and J gave up 9 bases, with 9 bases separating them. This CDR3 region has 12 residues.

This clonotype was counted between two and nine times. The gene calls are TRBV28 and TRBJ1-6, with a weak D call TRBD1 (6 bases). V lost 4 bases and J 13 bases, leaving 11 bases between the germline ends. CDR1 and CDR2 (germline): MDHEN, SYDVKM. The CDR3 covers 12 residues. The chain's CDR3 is CASSSGVGPLHF. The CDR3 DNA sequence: TGTGCCAGCAGTTCAGGGGTCGGTCCCCTCCACTTT.

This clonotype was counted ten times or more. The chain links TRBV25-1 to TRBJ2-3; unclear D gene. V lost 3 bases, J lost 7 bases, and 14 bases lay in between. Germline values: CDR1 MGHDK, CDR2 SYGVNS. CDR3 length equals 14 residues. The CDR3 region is CASSDPVLRNTQYF. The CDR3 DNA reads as TGTGCCAGCAGTGATCCCGTACTAAGGAATACGCAGTATTTT. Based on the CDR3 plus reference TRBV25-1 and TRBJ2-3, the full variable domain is EADIYQTPRYLVIGTGKKITLECSQTMGHDKMYWYQQDPGMELHLIHYSYGVNSTEKGDLSSESTVSRIRTEHFPLTLESARPSHTSQYLCASSDPVLRNTQYFGPGTRLTVL.

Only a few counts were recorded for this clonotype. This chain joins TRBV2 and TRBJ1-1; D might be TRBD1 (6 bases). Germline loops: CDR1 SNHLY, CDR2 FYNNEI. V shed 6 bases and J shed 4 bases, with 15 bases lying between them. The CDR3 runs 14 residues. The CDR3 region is CASRPDSSGTEAFF. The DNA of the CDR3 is TGTGCCAGCAGGCCGGACAGCAGTGGCACTGAAGCTTTCTTT.

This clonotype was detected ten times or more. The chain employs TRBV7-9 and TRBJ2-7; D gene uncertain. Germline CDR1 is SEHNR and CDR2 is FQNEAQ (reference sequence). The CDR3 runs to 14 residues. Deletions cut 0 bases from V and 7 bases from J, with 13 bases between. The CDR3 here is CASSLAVGIEEQYF. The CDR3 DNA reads TGTGCCAGCAGCTTAGCAGTAGGGATCGAGGAGCAGTACTTC.

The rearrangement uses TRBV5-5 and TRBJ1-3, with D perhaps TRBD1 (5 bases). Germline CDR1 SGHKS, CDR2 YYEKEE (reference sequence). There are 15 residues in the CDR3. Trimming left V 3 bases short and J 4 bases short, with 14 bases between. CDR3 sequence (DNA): TGTGCCAGCAGCTGGACGCGGGGGGAAGGAAACACCATATATTTT. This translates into CASSWTRGEGNTIYF.

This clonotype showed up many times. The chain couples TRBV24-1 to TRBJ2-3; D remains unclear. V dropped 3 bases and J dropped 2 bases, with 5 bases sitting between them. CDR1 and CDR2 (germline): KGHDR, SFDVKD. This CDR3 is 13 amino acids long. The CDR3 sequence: CATSDDFTDTQYF. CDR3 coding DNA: TGTGCCACCAGTGATGACTTCACAGATACGCAGTATTTT.

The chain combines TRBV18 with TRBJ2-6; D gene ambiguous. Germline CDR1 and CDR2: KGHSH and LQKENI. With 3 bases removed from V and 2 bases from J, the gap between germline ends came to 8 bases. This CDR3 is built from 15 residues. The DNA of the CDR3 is TGTGCCAGCTCACCGGCGGCGGCTGGGGCCAACGTCCTGACTTTC. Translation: CASSPAAAGANVLTF.

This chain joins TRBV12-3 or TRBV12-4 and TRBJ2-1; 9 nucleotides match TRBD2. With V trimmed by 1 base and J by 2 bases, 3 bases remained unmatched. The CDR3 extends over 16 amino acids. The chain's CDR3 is CASSLGLADTYNEQFF. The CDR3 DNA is TGTGCCAGCAGTTTAGGACTAGCGGACACCTACAATGAGCAGTTCTTC.

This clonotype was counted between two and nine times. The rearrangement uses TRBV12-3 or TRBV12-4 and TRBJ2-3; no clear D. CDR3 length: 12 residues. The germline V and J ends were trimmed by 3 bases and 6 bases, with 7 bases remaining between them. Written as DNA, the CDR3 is TGTGCCAGCAGTTTCCGCCCGGATACGCAGTATTTT. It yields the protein CASSFRPDTQYF.

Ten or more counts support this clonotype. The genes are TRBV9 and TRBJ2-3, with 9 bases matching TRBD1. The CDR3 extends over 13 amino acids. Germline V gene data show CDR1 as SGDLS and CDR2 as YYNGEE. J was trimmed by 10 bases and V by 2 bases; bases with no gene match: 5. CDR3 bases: TGTGCCAGCAGCGTCACACAGGGGGCTTCGCAGTATTTT. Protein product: CASSVTQGASQYF.

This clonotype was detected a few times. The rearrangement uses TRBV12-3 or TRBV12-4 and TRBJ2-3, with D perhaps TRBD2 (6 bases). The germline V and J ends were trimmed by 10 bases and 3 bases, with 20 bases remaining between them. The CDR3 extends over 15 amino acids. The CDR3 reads CATNHQGGITDTQYF. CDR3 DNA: TGTGCCACTAACCACCAAGGCGGGATAACAGATACGCAGTATTTT.